This T cell receptor beta chain was captured in a study of beta chain features in type 1 diabetes. Study-wide results and limits: For Type 1 diabetes patients, all four CD4+ subsets carried TCRB CDR3s that were moderately but significantly shorter. Reduced insertions and increased deletions marked VDJ junctions in type 1 diabetes patients. Sampled from patients, naive, central memory and Treg TCRB repertoires appeared more similar than those sampled from healthy donors.

Only one heparinised blood draw was taken per donor, and its volume averaged about 120 mL. Based on CD45RO/CCR7/CD25/CD127/CD95/CD27, CD4+ regulatory, stem cell-like memory, naive and central memory cells were sorted. Every bit of the isolated RNA underwent reverse transcription, so sequencing read expressed TCRB transcripts. Sequenced by immunoSEQ multiplex PCR; TCRdb stores in-frame clones only, minus some. The sample lists about 240,000 clones; more than 11% were seen once. This clone turned up a few times. Its matching antigen is unknown. This CDR3 is built from 16 residues. CDR1 is MGHRA and CDR2 is YSYEKL in the germline V gene. V trimming: 0 bases; J trimming: 7 bases; junction bases outside the gene matches: 6.

The J gene is TRBJ2-1, the V gene TRBV4-1, with TRBD2 matching 10 bases. The sample was naive CD4+ T cells from blood. This TCR derives from a man aged 25-45 years with type 1 diabetes. CDR3 residues: CASSQEPAGGRNEQFF. CDR3 bases: TGCGCCAGCAGCCAAGAACCAGCGGGAGGGAGGAATGAGCAGTTCTTC.